A single sample gave rise to the 22 T cell receptor beta chains below, sequenced in a study of CXCR3-negative and CXCR3-positive naive CD8 T cells. Points from the study as a whole: Comparison of naive cells showed more hydrophobic TRB CDR3s in CXCR3-positive than in CXCR3-negative naive cells.

No cognate antigen is known for these TCRs. UMI-labeled 5' RACE TRB cDNA libraries were prepared from the cells. TCRdb re-called the 5' RACE reads; one entry per CDR3 protein, DNA not given. The ten top clones account for around 2%, within a sample of fewer than 3,000 distinct CDR3 sequences. The sequenced sample consisted of naive CXCR3+ CD8+ T cells from blood. The subset was: CD45RO-CCR7+CD27+CD95- naive CD8+ T cells expressing CXCR3 (TNR3+). The receptors were sampled from a human donor in good health. Some clones in this sample may be carry-over from other donors' samples.

This clonotype is deemed large by its frequency. The chain combines TRBV7-3 with TRBJ2-1. This CDR3 has 13 amino acids. Germline values: CDR1 SGHTA, CDR2 FQGTGA. CDR3 amino acids: CASSFTNGDEQFF.

Frequency places this clonotype as medium-sized (0.01 to 0.1%). This rearrangement joins TRBV29-1 to TRBJ2-3. Germline-derived CDR1 and CDR2 are SQVTM and ANQGSEA. This CDR3 spans 14 amino acids. CDR3 in amino acids: CSVRTGSSTDTQYF.

This clonotype counts as medium-sized by frequency. The J gene is TRBJ2-1, the V gene TRBV7-8; the TCRdb call, TRBD1, lacks DNA for checking. This CDR3 is 14 amino acids long. Germline CDR1 SGHVS, CDR2 FQNEAQ. The CDR3 loop reads CASSPGTGYNEQFF.

This clonotype is labeled medium-sized (0.01 to 0.1%) based on frequency. This chain joins TRBV29-1 and TRBJ2-2. Germline loops: CDR1 SQVTM, CDR2 ANQGSEA. The CDR3 sequence is 12 residues long. The CDR3 region is CSVVFDTGELFF.

This sequence joins TRBV5-1 and TRBJ2-7; TCRdb's D call of TRBD2 is untestable without DNA. The CDR3 covers 15 residues. Germline CDR1 reads SGHRS; CDR2 reads YFSETQ. The CDR3 here is CASSPTSGQSYEQYF.

This rearrangement joins TRBV20-1 to TRBJ2-5; as DNA is missing, the TRBD2 call by TCRdb cannot be tested. The CDR3 extends over 14 amino acids. Per germline, CDR1 DFQATT and CDR2 SNEGSKA (reference sequence). CDR3 loop: CSAATSGIQETQYF.

The genes are TRBV7-9 and TRBJ1-4; lacking DNA, the TRBD1 call made by TCRdb goes unchecked. CDR1 and CDR2 (germline): SEHNR, FQNEAQ (reference sequence). The CDR3 runs 14 residues. CDR3 in amino acids: CASSFLREGEKLFF.

This clonotype ranks as medium-sized in terms of frequency. The chain is built from TRBV29-1 and TRBJ2-3. Germline values: CDR1 SQVTM, CDR2 ANQGSEA. This CDR3 spans 13 amino acids. The CDR3: CSVVGPSTDTQYF.

By frequency, this clonotype registers medium-sized. This rearrangement joins TRBV2 to TRBJ2-2; TCRdb reports TRBD1, a call that lacks DNA to check it against. The CDR3 has 13 residues. Germline V gene sequence: CDR1 SNHLY, CDR2 FYNNEI. CDR3 residues: CASIGQFTGELFF. Full variable domain (rest looked up from reference TRBV2 and TRBJ2-2): EPEVTQTPSHQVTQMGQEVILRCVPISNHLYFYWYRQILGQKVEFLVSFYNNEISEKSEIFDDQFSVERPDGSNFTLKIRSTKLEDSAMYFCASIGQFTGELFFGEGSRLTVL.

The V gene is TRBV5-6, the J gene TRBJ2-5; absent DNA, TCRdb's TRBD1 call cannot be checked. Germline lookup yields CDR1 SGHDT and CDR2 YYEEEE. CDR3 size: 14 residues. The CDR3 loop reads CASSWTGGGGTQYF.

In terms of frequency, this clonotype is medium-sized. J is TRBJ2-7 and V is TRBV5-5; TCRdb designates TRBD1, a call that cannot be tested without DNA. Germline lookup yields CDR1 SGHKS and CDR2 YYEKEE (reference sequence). This CDR3 is 14 amino acids long. CDR3 protein: CASSTTGAGYEQYF.

V is TRBV15 and J is TRBJ1-1; TCRdb's D gene call, TRBD1, goes unchecked for lack of DNA. The CDR3 totals 15 residues. Looked up from germline, CDR1 is LNHNV and CDR2 is YYDKDF (reference sequence). CDR3 sequence reads: CATSSLYVGDTEAFF.

This clonotype is classed as medium-sized by frequency. The chain has TRBV29-1 and TRBJ1-1. The CDR3 has 11 amino acids. CDR1 and CDR2 (germline): SQVTM, ANQGSEA. The CDR3 sequence: CSVEEYTEAFF.

According to its frequency, this clonotype is medium-sized. The chain combines TRBV20-1 with TRBJ2-1; checking the TCRdb D call of TRBD1 is not possible without DNA. This CDR3 has 15 amino acids. CDR1 and CDR2 from the germline V gene are DFQATT and SNEGSKA (reference sequence). CDR3 protein: CSATGTFNYYNEQFF.

V and J are TRBV20-1 and TRBJ2-3; TCRdb's assignment of TRBD2 cannot be checked, as there is no DNA. Germline CDR1 is DFQATT and CDR2 is SNEGSKA (reference sequence). CDR3 length: 14 amino acids. The CDR3 sequence is CSARDEALMDTQYF.

This clonotype is called medium-sized (0.01 to 0.1%) based on its frequency. Here the CDR3 reads CASSHETGGTEAFF. J is TRBJ1-1 and V is TRBV4-1; TCRdb proposes TRBD1, but this gene call is untestable without DNA. The germline gives CDR1 MGHRA, CDR2 YSYEKL. The CDR3 contains 14 residues.

Its frequency marks this clonotype as medium-sized (0.01 to 0.1%). V is TRBV29-1 and J is TRBJ1-1; TCRdb designates TRBD1, a call that cannot be tested without DNA. The CDR3 runs to 13 residues. CDR1 is SQVTM, CDR2 ANQGSEA, per germline. The CDR3 reads CSALPGQGTEAFF. Drawing the rest from reference TRBV29-1 and TRBJ1-1, the complete variable domain is SAVISQKPSRDICQRGTSLTIQCQVDSQVTMMFWYRQQPGQSLTLIATANQGSEATYESGFVIDKFPISRPNLTFSTLTVSNMSPEDSSIYLCSALPGQGTEAFFGQGTRLTVV.

Its frequency marks this clonotype as medium-sized. The V call is TRBV29-1, the J call TRBJ2-7; TCRdb's assignment of TRBD1 cannot be checked, as there is no DNA. The CDR3 length is 13 residues. Germline-derived CDR1 and CDR2 are SQVTM and ANQGSEA. The chain's CDR3 is CSVDGQRPYEQYF.

The rearrangement joins TRBV29-1 to TRBJ1-2. The CDR3 is 15 amino acids. Germline values: CDR1 SQVTM, CDR2 ANQGSEA. This CDR3 is CSVEGTVGFHHGYTF.

The chain has TRBV21-1 and TRBJ2-1. TRBV21-1 corresponds to a pseudogene. This CDR3 is built from 15 residues. CDR3 sequence reads: CASSSRISSYNEQFF.

This clonotype is identified as medium-sized from frequency. V gene TRBV14 combines with J gene TRBJ2-3. The CDR3 loop spans 14 amino acids. Germline CDR1 reads SGHDN; CDR2 reads FVKESK. The CDR3: CASSQFRRADTQYF. Based on the CDR3 plus reference TRBV14 and TRBJ2-3, the full variable domain is EAGVTQFPSHSVIEKGQTVTLRCDPISGHDNLYWYRRVMGKEIKFLLHFVKESKQDESGMPNNRFLAERTGGTYSTLKVQPAELEDSGVYFCASSQFRRADTQYFGPGTRLTVL.

The chain employs TRBV5-4 and TRBJ2-2; TCRdb reports TRBD1, a call that lacks DNA to check it against. The germline V gene encodes CDR1 SGHNT and CDR2 YYREEE (reference sequence). The CDR3 has 16 residues. The CDR3: CASSPDRGRRTGELFF.